Below, 20 T cell receptor beta chains from the same sample are listed, as sequenced in a study of blood T cell repertoires in COVID-19. Clones were read by immunoSEQ multiplex PCR, and TCRdb kept only the in-frame ones, dropping some. Among approximately 350,000 clones listed, roughly 89% were seen once. Sequencing was done on a sample of peripheral blood. Every receptor here comes from a woman aged 18-35 years who had recovered from COVID-19.

The table lists this clone with a count of one. V is TRBV29-1 and J is TRBJ2-3; D is perhaps TRBD2 (6 bases). V lost 4 bases and J 2 bases, leaving 13 bases between the germline ends. The CDR3 has 14 residues. CDR1 and CDR2 (germline): SQVTM, ANQGSEA. CDR3 protein: CSVGSPGDTDTQYF. CDR3 nucleotides: TGCAGCGTTGGATCCCCGGGGGACACAGATACGCAGTATTTT.

The V and J genes are TRBV7-9 and TRBJ1-4; 7 bases agree with TRBD1. The length of the CDR3 is 13 residues. After removal of 0 bases from V and 8 bases from J, the junction contained 0 bases not matched to a gene. Germline CDR1 reads SEHNR; CDR2 reads FQNEAQ (reference sequence). In DNA, the CDR3 is TGTGCCAGCAGCTTAGCAGGGGGCGAAAAACTGTTTTTT. Translating gives CASSLAGGEKLFF.

The rearrangement joins TRBV7-6 to TRBJ2-5, with 11 bases fitting TRBD2. J lost 4 bases, V lost 4 bases, and 8 bases had no gene match. This CDR3 comprises 16 residues. The germline V gene encodes CDR1 SGHVS and CDR2 FNYEAQ. The chain's CDR3 is CASSSPAGLAGETQYF. In nucleotides, the CDR3 is TGTGCCAGCAGCTCCCCGGCAGGACTAGCGGGAGAGACCCAGTACTTC.

The table lists this clone with a count of one. This chain connects TRBV19 to TRBJ2-3; D possibly corresponds to TRBD2 (6 bases). Germline V gives CDR1 LNHDA, CDR2 SQIVND (reference sequence). The length of the CDR3 is 15 residues. V gave up 5 bases and J gave up 2 bases, with 14 bases separating them. CDR3 bases: TGTGCCAGTAGTGTGGGGGGTACAATCACAGATACGCAGTATTTT. Translation gives CASSVGGTITDTQYF.

The chain couples TRBV10-1 to TRBJ1-2; the D gene is possibly TRBD1 (5 bases). Per germline, CDR1 WNHNN and CDR2 SYGVQD (reference sequence). The length of the CDR3 is 13 residues. Trimming stripped 3 bases from V and 9 bases from J, with 14 bases between. The CDR3 DNA sequence: TGCGCCAGCAGTGATCGCAGGGAAGGTAGCTACACCTTC. Amino acids: CASSDRREGSYTF.

Details on this clone: The sample contains more than one DNA sequence encoding this CDR3. The CDR3 nucleotides read TGTGCCAGTAGTATCCGGGTAAGCCAGCCCCAGCATTTT. Protein sequence: CASSIRVSQPQHF. The J gene is TRBJ1-5, the V gene TRBV19; no firm D call. Germline V CDR1 and CDR2: LNHDA, SQIVND (reference sequence). Trimming shortened V by 3 bases and J by 7 bases, and 10 bases separated the two germline ends. CDR3 size: 13 residues.

This chain joins TRBV19 and TRBJ2-1; TRBD1 is a possible D gene (5 bases). CDR1 and CDR2 from the germline V gene are LNHDA and SQIVND (reference sequence). The CDR3 extends over 14 amino acids. The V end lost 7 bases, the J end lost 8 bases, and 18 bases lay between the germline ends. The CDR3 DNA follows: TGTGCCAGTACTCAGGGTTCCCCTTCCCATGAGCAGTTCTTC. Its protein product is CASTQGSPSHEQFF.

The chain recombines TRBV5-4 with TRBJ1-2, with 7 positions matching TRBD1. V was pared by 4 bases and J by 2 bases, with 8 bases of the junction left unmatched. The germline V gene encodes CDR1 SGHNT and CDR2 YYREEE (reference sequence). The CDR3 is 15 amino acids. For the CDR3, the DNA is TGTGCCAGCAGCCGATCGGGACAGAGAAACTATGGCTACACCTTC. Translating it yields CASSRSGQRNYGYTF.

This chain joins TRBV19 and TRBJ1-2; 9 bases align to TRBD1. Germline V gene sequence: CDR1 LNHDA, CDR2 SQIVND (reference sequence). CDR3 length: 12 residues. The V and J ends lost 5 bases and 14 bases, in that order; junction bases with no gene match: 9. CDR3 sequence reads: CASSPGQGAETF. The CDR3 DNA reads TGTGCCAGTAGTCCGGGACAGGGCGCGGAGACCTTC.

V and J are TRBV6-4 and TRBJ2-7; 12 nucleotides align to TRBD2. The CDR3 length is 14 residues. Germline loops: CDR1 MRHNA, CDR2 SNTAGT. After removal of 10 bases from V and 7 bases from J, the junction contained 11 bases not matched to a gene. CDR3: CANRASGRAGEQYV. CDR3 DNA: TGTGCCAACAGGGCTAGCGGGAGGGCTGGGGAGCAGTACGTC.

The gene calls are TRBV9 and TRBJ2-3; 8 bases are shared with TRBD2. In germline, CDR1 is SGDLS, CDR2 YYNGEE. The CDR3 contains 15 residues. Unmatched junction bases numbered 8, after V lost 3 bases and J lost 5 bases. The CDR3: CASSGQRETGDTQYF. Here the CDR3 DNA reads TGTGCCAGCAGCGGGCAGCGGGAGACCGGAGATACGCAGTATTTT.

The chain uses TRBV18 and TRBJ2-1, with D possibly TRBD2 on 6 matching bases. The V gene lost 2 bases and the J gene lost 4 bases, with 9 bases spanning the gap. The CDR3 spans 14 residues. Germline V gene lookup returns CDR1 KGHSH and CDR2 LQKENI. Written as DNA, the CDR3 is TGTGCCAGCTCACCAACCGCGGGGTACAATGAGCAGTTCTTC. It encodes CASSPTAGYNEQFF.

This clone was picked up one time. The gene calls are TRBV5-1 and TRBJ2-7; D is uncertain. The germline V gene has CDR1 SGHRS and CDR2 YFSETQ. V lost 0 bases to trimming and J lost 3 bases, with 7 bases between them. The CDR3 extends over 13 amino acids. CDR3 in amino acids: CASSLGPDYEQYV. CDR3 sequence (DNA): TGCGCCAGCAGCTTGGGGCCAGACTACGAGCAGTACGTC.

This chain connects TRBV9 to TRBJ2-5, with a possible D match to TRBD1 (6 bases). This CDR3 comprises 15 residues. CDR1 SGDLS and CDR2 YYNGEE come from the germline V gene. V lost 4 bases to trimming and J lost 0 bases, with 13 bases between them. The DNA for the CDR3 is TGTGCCAGCAGCCCCAGACAGGCCAACCAAGAGACCCAGTACTTC. Its protein is CASSPRQANQETQYF. The full variable domain, with the rest looked up from reference TRBV9 and TRBJ2-5, is DSGVTQTPKHLITATGQRVTLRCSPRSGDLSVYWYQQSLDQGLQFLIQYYNGEERAKGNILERFSAQQFPDLHSELNLSSLELGDSALYFCASSPRQANQETQYFGPGTRLLVL.

The V call is TRBV5-1, the J call TRBJ2-1, with 9 bases matching TRBD2. The CDR3 sequence is 14 residues long. CDR1 and CDR2 from the germline V gene are SGHRS and YFSETQ. The V gene end was trimmed by 1 base and the J gene end by 5 bases; junction bases not matched to a gene: 1. In DNA, the CDR3 is TGCGCCAGCAGCTTGTCTAGCGGGAACAATGAGCAGTTCTTC. This sequence encodes CASSLSSGNNEQFF.

The J gene is TRBJ2-7, the V gene TRBV19; 10 nucleotides agree with TRBD2. J gave up 7 bases and V 6 bases, and 12 bases lay outside the gene matches. Germline loops: CDR1 LNHDA, CDR2 SQIVND (reference sequence). The CDR3 is 15 residues long. DNA for the CDR3: TGTGCCAGTAGCCCAGCGGGAGGGCCGGTGTGGGAGCAGTACGTC. It specifies CASSPAGGPVWEQYV.

As regards this clone: The identical CDR3 is also encoded by other nucleotide sequences in the sample. The chain uses TRBV19 and TRBJ1-5; TRBD1 matches at 7 bases. Trimming at V came to 4 bases and at J to 4 bases, leaving 4 bases not matched to a gene. Per the germline V gene, CDR1 is LNHDA and CDR2 is SQIVND (reference sequence). The CDR3 contains 14 residues. The CDR3 nucleotides are TGTGCCAGTAGTACGACAGGGCCTAATCAGCCCCAGCATTTT. The encoded protein is CASSTTGPNQPQHF.

CDR3 region: CASSLTGIYGYTF. In DNA, the CDR3 is TGTGCCAGCAGTTTAACCGGGATCTATGGCTACACCTTC. This chain connects TRBV6-2 or TRBV6-3 to TRBJ1-2, with D unresolved. The CDR3 length is 13 residues. The germline CDR1 and CDR2 sequences are MNHEY and SVGEGT. The V and J ends lost 4 bases and 4 bases respectively, with 10 bases between them.

The chain joins TRBV2 to TRBJ2-7; TRBD2 matches at 10 bases. In germline, CDR1 is SNHLY, CDR2 FYNNEI. Losses at the gene ends were 6 bases for V and 1 base for J; bases not matched to a gene: 9. This CDR3 is 16 amino acids long. DNA of the CDR3: TGTGCCAGCAGCCCTCCTAGCGGGAGAAGGTCCTACGAGCAGTACGTC. Its translation is CASSPPSGRRSYEQYV.

In this sample, this clone turned up a few times. This chain links TRBV27 with TRBJ1-2; the D gene is possibly TRBD1 (5 bases). Germline V gene data show CDR1 as MNHEY and CDR2 as SMNVEV (reference sequence). The CDR3 runs to 14 residues. The ends were cut back, 2 bases at V and 1 base at J, with 8 bases in the middle. The CDR3 spells CASSLRGDNYGYTF. The CDR3 coding sequence is TGTGCCAGCAGTTTACGGGGGGATAACTATGGCTACACCTTC.